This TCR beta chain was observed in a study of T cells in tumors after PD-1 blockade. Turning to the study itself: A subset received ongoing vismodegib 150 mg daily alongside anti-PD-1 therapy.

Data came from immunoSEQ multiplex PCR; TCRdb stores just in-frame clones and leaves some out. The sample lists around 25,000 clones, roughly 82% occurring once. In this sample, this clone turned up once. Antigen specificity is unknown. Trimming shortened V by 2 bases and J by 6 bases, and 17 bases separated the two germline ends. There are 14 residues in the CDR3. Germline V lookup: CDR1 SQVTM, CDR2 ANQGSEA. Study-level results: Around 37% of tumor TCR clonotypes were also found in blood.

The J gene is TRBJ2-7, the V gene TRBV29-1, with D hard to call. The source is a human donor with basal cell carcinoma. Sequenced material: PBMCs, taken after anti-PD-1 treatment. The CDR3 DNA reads TGCAGCGTTGAACTCGGTGTTTCCTCGGCCGAGCAGTACTTC. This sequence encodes CSVELGVSSAEQYF.